These 10 T cell receptor beta chains were all obtained from the same sample, sequenced in a study of human T cells and chemical hapten exposure. TCRdb fed the RACE reads into MiXCR, producing one record per CDR3 protein. The sample lists tens of thousands of distinct CDR3 sequences; under 12% were seen once. Sample time point: pre-sensitization, week 0. Treatment denoted: therapeutic diphenylcyclopropenone sensitization with weekly scalp DPC. Sequencing used whole blood, obtained in connection with sensitization to the hapten diphenylcyclopropenone (DPC). These receptors originate from a man aged 25 to 40 with alopecia areata. Some clones in this sample may be carry-over from other donors' samples.

The chain combines TRBV6-6 with TRBJ2-7; the match to TRBD2 covers 9 bases. V gave up 2 bases and J gave up 7 bases; unmatched junction bases: 12. CDR1 is MNHNY and CDR2 is SVGAGI in the germline V gene (reference sequence). The length of the CDR3 is 16 residues. This chain's CDR3 is CASSYGLAGPGGEQYV. The CDR3 DNA reads TGTGCCAGCAGTTACGGTCTAGCGGGGCCCGGGGGAGAGCAGTACGTC.

This clonotype was observed many times. DNA of the CDR3: TGTGCCAGCATTAGCAGGATCACAGATACGCAGTATTTT. Its translation is CASISRITDTQYF. The chain is built from TRBV2 and TRBJ2-3; no clear D. The CDR3 covers 13 residues. Germline-derived CDR1 and CDR2 are SNHLY and FYNNEI. V lost 7 bases, J lost 2 bases, and 10 bases lay in between.

The CDR3 here is CASSPAGVSGNTIYF. CDR3 DNA: TGTGCCAGCAGCCCGGCAGGCGTCTCTGGAAACACCATATATTTT. The gene calls are TRBV11-2 and TRBJ1-3; D is unclear. Trimming took 5 bases from V and 0 from J, leaving 11 bases between them. The germline V gene encodes CDR1 SGHAT and CDR2 FQNNGV. This CDR3 has 15 amino acids. The full variable domain, rest sourced from reference TRBV11-2 and TRBJ1-3, is EAGVAQSPRYKIIEKRQSVAFWCNPISGHATLYWYQQILGQGPKLLIQFQNNGVVDDSQLPKDRFSAERLKGVDSTLKIQPAKLEDSAVYLCASSPAGVSGNTIYFGEGSWLTVV.

This clonotype has ten or more counts. The J gene is TRBJ2-1, the V gene TRBV24-1; 7 bases fit TRBD2. Germline-derived CDR1 and CDR2 are KGHDR and SFDVKD. V trimming: 3 bases; J trimming: 0 bases; junction bases outside the gene matches: 10. The CDR3 has 18 amino acids. The CDR3: CATSDPSGASSSYNEQFF. CDR3 nucleotide sequence: TGTGCCACCAGTGATCCTAGCGGAGCCTCAAGCTCCTACAATGAGCAGTTCTTC.

This clonotype was seen a few times. Without the conserved terminal phenylalanine or tryptophan, this CDR3 likely stems from a read error. The genes are TRBV30 and TRBJ2-1; 8 nucleotides agree with TRBD2. Germline CDR1 reads GTSNPN; CDR2 reads SVGIG (reference sequence). This CDR3 spans 13 amino acids. V trimming: 0 bases; J trimming: 7 bases; junction bases outside the gene matches: 2. CDR3 DNA sequence: TGTGCCTGGAGTGTGGCTAGCGGGAATGAGCAGTTCTCC. Translation: CAWSVASGNEQFS.

The rearrangement uses TRBV24-1 and TRBJ1-5; TRBD1 matches 12 bases. The germline gives CDR1 KGHDR, CDR2 SFDVKD. With V trimmed by 5 bases and J by 7 bases, 2 bases remained unmatched. The CDR3 has 14 amino acids. The DNA for the CDR3 is TGTGCCACCAGTGGGGACAGGGGGCACCAGCCCCAGCATTTT. Encoded protein: CATSGDRGHQPQHF.

This clonotype was detected ten times or more. The rearrangement links TRBV12-3 or TRBV12-4 to TRBJ1-1; possible D gene TRBD1, 5 bases. This CDR3 has 13 residues. The V gene lost 3 bases and the J gene lost 11 bases, with 16 bases spanning the gap. The CDR3 region is CASSLGPRNWAFF. DNA of the CDR3: TGTGCCAGCAGTTTGGGACCCCGAAACTGGGCTTTCTTT.

A note on this clonotype: A read error may produce the germline difference seen at one junction end. This chain links TRBV2 with TRBJ2-1; possibly TRBD1 for D (5 bases). This CDR3 spans 15 amino acids. Germline assignment: CDR1 SNHLY and CDR2 FYNNEI. For the CDR3, the DNA is TGTGCCAGCAGTGAAGTGGCAGGGAAAGGTAATGGGCAGTTCTTC. The encoded protein is CASSEVAGKGNGQFF. The full variable domain, rest sourced from reference TRBV2 and TRBJ2-1, is EPEVTQTPSHQVTQMGQEVILRCVPISNHLYFYWYRQILGQKVEFLVSFYNNEISEKSEIFDDQFSVERPDGSNFTLKIRSTKLEDSAMYFCASSEVAGKGNGQFFGPGTRLTVL.

This clonotype was observed at least ten times. V usage is TRBV7-2 and J usage is TRBJ2-1; D call uncertain. Germline-derived CDR1 and CDR2 are SGHTA and FQGNSA. This CDR3 has 12 amino acids. V was shortened by 4 bases and J by 3 bases, with 4 bases between the two germline ends. Here the CDR3 reads CASSSLYNEQFF. The CDR3 DNA sequence: TGTGCCAGCAGCTCCCTCTACAATGAGCAGTTCTTC.

This clonotype occurred many times. This chain joins TRBV7-9 and TRBJ2-1; 10 bases line up with TRBD2. The V and J ends lost 5 bases and 4 bases, in that order; junction bases with no gene match: 5. The CDR3 spans 15 residues. Germline V gives CDR1 SEHNR, CDR2 FQNEAQ (reference sequence). CDR3 coding DNA: TGTGCCAGCAGCCCCGGACTAGCGGCTTACAATGAGCAGTTCTTC. It is translated as CASSPGLAAYNEQFF.